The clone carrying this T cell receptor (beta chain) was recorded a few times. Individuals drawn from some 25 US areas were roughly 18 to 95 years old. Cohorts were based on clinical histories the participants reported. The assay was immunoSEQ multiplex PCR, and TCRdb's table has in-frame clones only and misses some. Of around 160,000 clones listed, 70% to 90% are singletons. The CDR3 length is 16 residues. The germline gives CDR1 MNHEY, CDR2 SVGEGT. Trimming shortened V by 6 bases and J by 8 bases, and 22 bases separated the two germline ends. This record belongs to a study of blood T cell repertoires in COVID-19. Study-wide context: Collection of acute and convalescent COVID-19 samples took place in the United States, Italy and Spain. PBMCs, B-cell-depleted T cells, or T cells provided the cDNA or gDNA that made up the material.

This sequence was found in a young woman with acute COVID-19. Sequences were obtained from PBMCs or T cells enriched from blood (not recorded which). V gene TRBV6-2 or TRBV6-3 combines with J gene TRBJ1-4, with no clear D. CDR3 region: CASSPIPHAVGEKLFF. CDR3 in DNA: TGTGCCAGCAGCCCGATTCCCCACGCGGTCGGAGAAAAACTGTTTTTT.